This T cell receptor beta chain was sequenced in a study of CD8+ T cells in alopecia areata. As for the study in general: Treated patients were dosed with oral tofacitinib, taking 5 to 10 mg twice daily. Findings and caveats of the study: Across lesional scalp, and particularly alopecia totalis/universalis, clonality surpassed that of normal scalp.

A few counts support this clone. The antigen is not known. Sorting from PBMCs produced CD4+ and CD8+ T cells. After isolation, RNA underwent reverse transcription to generate cDNA as the sequencing template. Only in-frame clones appear in the TCRdb table, and some are missing; sequencing was by immunoSEQ multiplex PCR. The sample includes 140,000 to 150,000 clones, 40% to 55% of them seen just once. The clonotype comes from a human donor with alopecia areata. Sample: CD4+ T cells sorted from blood, taken at week 0.

The CDR3 spells CASSRRGGSSTDTQYF. CDR3 DNA sequence: TGTGCCAGCAGCCGCCGGGGCGGCTCTAGCACAGATACGCAGTATTTT. This chain uses TRBV7-3 with TRBJ2-3; D may match TRBD1 or TRBD2 (5 bases each). Germline CDR1 SGHTA, CDR2 FQGTGA. The CDR3 is 16 amino acids. Between the trimmed V and J ends, which lost 5 bases and 0 bases, there was a span of 15 bases.